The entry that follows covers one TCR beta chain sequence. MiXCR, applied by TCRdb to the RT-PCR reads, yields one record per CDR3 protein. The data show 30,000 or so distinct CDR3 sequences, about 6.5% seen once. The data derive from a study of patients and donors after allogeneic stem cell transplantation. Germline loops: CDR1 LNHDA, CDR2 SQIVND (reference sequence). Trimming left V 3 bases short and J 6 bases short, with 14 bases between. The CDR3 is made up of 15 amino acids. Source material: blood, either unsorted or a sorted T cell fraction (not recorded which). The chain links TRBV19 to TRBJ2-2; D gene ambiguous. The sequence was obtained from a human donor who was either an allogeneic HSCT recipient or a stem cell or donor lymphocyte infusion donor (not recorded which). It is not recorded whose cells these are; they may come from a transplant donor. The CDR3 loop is CASSIGSRSAGELFF. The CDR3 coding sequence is TGTGCCAGTAGTATTGGCTCTAGAAGCGCCGGGGAGCTGTTTTTT.